This T cell receptor beta chain stems from a study of blood T cell repertoires in COVID-19. Study in general: The United States, Italy and Spain were the sources of the acute and convalescent COVID-19 samples. Sources were T cells, B-cell-depleted T cells, or PBMCs; the material itself was cDNA or gDNA.

How the authors handled the data: How many nucleated cells were present was estimated from reference gene primer amplification. The data were produced by immunoSEQ multiplex PCR, yet TCRdb's version contains in-frame clones alone and is incomplete. V, J and clone size were drawn from that table, and D and trimming were deduced from the DNA. This sample has 70,000 to 95,000 clones, with about 92% found just once. Per the germline V gene, CDR1 is SGHTA and CDR2 is FQGNSA. J lost 8 bases, V lost 3 bases, and 13 bases had no gene match. The CDR3 is 16 residues long. The clonotype comes from a man in his forties or fifties with acute or convalescent COVID-19. What was sequenced was peripheral blood. This rearrangement joins TRBV7-2 to TRBJ2-1; 7 nucleotides align to TRBD2. The CDR3 nucleotides read TGTGCCAGCAGCTTCACTAGCGACACCGCTGGGGATGAGCAGTTCTTC. Protein product: CASSFTSDTAGDEQFF.